The subject of this entry is one TCR beta chain. Its matching antigen is unknown. The data are from a study of cytomegalovirus exposure and HLA in healthy donors. Findings of the study overall: Previous analysis showed most TCR beta V segments were productive about 90% or about 30% of the time. In a later analysis, a missense DCLRE1C variant was linked to TCR beta V- and J-gene trimming.

The PCR made use of 60 Vbeta and 13 Jbeta primers. Sequencing was performed with immunoSEQ multiplex PCR; in TCRdb, only in-frame clones are kept and a portion is missing. The table lists 100,000 to 120,000 clones, approximately 79% of them singletons, with roughly 6% in the top ten. At the time of sampling, donors were nominally healthy, though unrecorded immune exposures were likely. Trimming took off 5 bases at V and 3 bases at J, with 5 bases between the two ends. From germline, CDR1 is MNHEY and CDR2 SMNVEV (reference sequence). The CDR3 has 11 amino acids. The chain carries TRBV27 and TRBJ2-7, with D uncertain. The source material was PBMCs. This TCR came from a man aged 30 to 45 in good health and CMV-seropositive. The CDR3 coding sequence is TGTGCCAGCAGTCCCCGCTACGAGCAGTACTTC. Its translation is CASSPRYEQYF.